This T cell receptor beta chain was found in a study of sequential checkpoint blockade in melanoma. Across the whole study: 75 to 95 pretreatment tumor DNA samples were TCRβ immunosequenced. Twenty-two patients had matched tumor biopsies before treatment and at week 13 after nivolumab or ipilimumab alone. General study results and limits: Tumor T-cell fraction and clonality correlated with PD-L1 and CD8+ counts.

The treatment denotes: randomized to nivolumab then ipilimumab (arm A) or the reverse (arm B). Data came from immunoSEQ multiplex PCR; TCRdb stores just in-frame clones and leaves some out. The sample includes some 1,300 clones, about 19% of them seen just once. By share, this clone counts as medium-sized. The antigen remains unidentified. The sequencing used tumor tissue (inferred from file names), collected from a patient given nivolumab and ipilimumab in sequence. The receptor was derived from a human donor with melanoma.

The CDR3 DNA reads TGTGCCACAACCGGAGGGGGGAACACCGGGGAGCTGTTTTTT. This translates into CATTGGGNTGELFF. The chain uses TRBV12-2 and TRBJ2-2. TRBV12-2 is marked as a pseudogene. The CDR3 spans 14 residues.